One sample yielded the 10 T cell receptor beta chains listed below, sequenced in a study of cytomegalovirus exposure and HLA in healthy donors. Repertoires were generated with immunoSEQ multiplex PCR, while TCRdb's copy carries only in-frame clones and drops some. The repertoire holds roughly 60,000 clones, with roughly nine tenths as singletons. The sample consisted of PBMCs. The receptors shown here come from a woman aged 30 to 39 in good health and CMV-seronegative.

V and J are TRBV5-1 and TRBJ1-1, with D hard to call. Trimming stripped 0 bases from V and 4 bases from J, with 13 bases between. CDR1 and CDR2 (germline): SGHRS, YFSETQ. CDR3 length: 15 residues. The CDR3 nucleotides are TGCGCCAGCAGCTTGGCTGGGGAAGAGGGCACTGAAGCTTTCTTT. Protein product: CASSLAGEEGTEAFF.

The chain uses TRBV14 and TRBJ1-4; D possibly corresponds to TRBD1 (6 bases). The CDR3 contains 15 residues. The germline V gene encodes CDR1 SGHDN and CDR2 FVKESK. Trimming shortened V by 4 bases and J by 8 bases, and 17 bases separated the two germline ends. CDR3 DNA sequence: TGTGCCAGCAGCCCTCGGACAGCTCTCGGGGAAAAACTGTTTTTT. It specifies CASSPRTALGEKLFF.

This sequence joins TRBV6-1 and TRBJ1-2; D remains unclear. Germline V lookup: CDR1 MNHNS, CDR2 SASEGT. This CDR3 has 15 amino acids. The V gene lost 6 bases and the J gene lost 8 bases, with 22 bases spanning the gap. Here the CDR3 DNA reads TGTGCCAGCAGGGCAACGGAGGCGGTTGTCGGCGGCTACACCTTC. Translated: CASRATEAVVGGYTF.

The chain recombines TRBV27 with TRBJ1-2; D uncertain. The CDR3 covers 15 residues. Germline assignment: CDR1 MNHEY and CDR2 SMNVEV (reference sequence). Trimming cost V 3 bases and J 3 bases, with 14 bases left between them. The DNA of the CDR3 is TGTGCCAGCAGTTTGAGCGGGTCTTCCGACTATGGCTACACCTTC. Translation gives CASSLSGSSDYGYTF.

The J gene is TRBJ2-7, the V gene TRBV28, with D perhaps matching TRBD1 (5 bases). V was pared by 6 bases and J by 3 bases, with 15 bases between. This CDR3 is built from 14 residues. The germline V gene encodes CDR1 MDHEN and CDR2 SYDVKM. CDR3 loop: CASSRTQALYEQYF. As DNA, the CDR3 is TGTGCCAGCAGCCGGACACAAGCCCTCTACGAGCAGTACTTC.

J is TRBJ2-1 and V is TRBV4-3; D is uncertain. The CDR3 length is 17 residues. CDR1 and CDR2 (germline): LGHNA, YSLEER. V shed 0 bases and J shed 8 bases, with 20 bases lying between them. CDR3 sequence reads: CASSQDLDSVVNDEQFF. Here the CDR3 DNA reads TGCGCCAGCAGCCAAGATTTAGACTCGGTCGTCAATGATGAGCAGTTCTTC.

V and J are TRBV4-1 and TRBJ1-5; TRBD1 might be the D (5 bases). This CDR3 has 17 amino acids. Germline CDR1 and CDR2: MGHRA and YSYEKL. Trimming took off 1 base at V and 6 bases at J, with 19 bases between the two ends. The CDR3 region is CASSQVGRGPTGQPQHF. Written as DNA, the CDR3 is TGCGCCAGCAGCCAAGTGGGGCGTGGGCCTACCGGTCAGCCCCAGCATTTT.

The CDR3 DNA sequence: TGTGCCAGCAGCTTACGGACAGGGGGCGCGTCAGGGGCCAACGTCCTGACTTTC. Translated: CASSLRTGGASGANVLTF. This sequence joins TRBV13 and TRBJ2-6; TRBD1 agrees at 11 bases. The CDR3 extends over 18 amino acids. Germline V gives CDR1 PRHDT, CDR2 FYEKMQ (reference sequence). Germline trimming cut 2 bases from V and 4 bases from J; bases unmatched to any gene: 7. The whole variable domain, remainder taken from reference TRBV13 and TRBJ2-6, is AAGVIQSPRHLIKEKRETATLKCYPIPRHDTVYWYQQGPGQDPQFLISFYEKMQSDKGSIPDRFSAQQFSDYHSELNMSSLELGDSALYFCASSLRTGGASGANVLTFGAGSRLTVL.

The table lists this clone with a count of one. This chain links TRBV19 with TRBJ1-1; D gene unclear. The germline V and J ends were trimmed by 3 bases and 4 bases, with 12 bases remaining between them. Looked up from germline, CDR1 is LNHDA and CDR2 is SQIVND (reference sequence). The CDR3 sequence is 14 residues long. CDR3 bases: TGTGCCAGTAGTATTCTTAGTCTTAGCACTGAAGCTTTCTTT. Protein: CASSILSLSTEAFF.

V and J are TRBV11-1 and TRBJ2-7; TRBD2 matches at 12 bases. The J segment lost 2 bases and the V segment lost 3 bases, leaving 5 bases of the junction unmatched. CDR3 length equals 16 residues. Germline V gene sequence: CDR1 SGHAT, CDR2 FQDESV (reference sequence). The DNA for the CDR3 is TGTGCCAGCAGCTTGTTTCGACTAGCGGGGGCCTACGAGCAGTACTTC. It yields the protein CASSLFRLAGAYEQYF.